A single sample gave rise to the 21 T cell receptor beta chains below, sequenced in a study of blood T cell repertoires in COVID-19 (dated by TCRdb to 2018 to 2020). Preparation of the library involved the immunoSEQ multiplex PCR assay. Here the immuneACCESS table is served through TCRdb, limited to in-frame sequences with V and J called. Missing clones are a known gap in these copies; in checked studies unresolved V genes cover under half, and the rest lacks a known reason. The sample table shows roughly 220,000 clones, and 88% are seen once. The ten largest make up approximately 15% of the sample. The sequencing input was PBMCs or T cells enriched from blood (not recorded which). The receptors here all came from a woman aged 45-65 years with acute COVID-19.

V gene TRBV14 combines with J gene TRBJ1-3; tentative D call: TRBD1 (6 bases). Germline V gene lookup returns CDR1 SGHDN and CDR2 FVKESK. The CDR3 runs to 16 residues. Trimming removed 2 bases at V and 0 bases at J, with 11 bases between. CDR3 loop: CASSQPYRVSGNTIYF. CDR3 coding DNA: TGTGCCAGCAGCCAACCCTACAGGGTCTCTGGAAACACCATATATTTT.

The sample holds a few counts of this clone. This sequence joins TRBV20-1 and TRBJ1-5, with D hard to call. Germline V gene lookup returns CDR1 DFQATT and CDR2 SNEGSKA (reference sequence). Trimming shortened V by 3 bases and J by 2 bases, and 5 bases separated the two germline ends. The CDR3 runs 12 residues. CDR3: CSASFGNQPQHF. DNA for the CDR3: TGCAGTGCTAGTTTCGGCAATCAGCCCCAGCATTTT.

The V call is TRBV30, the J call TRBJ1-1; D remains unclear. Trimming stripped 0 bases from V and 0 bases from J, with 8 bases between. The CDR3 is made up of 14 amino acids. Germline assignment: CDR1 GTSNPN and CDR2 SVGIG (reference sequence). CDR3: CAWSVRGLNTEAFF. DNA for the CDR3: TGTGCCTGGAGTGTACGAGGGCTGAACACTGAAGCTTTCTTT.

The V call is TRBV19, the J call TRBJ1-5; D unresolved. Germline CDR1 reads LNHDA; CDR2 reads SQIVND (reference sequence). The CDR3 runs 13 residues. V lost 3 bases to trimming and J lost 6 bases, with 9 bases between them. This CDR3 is CASSMLGVQPQHF. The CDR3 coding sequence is TGTGCCAGTAGTATGCTCGGGGTTCAGCCCCAGCATTTT.

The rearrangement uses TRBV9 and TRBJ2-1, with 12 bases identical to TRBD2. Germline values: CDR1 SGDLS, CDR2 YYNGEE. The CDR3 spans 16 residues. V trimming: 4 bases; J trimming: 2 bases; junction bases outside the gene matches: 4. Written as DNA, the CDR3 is TGTGCCAGCAGCCCCCGGACTAGCGGGACCTACAATGAGCAGTTCTTC. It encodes CASSPRTSGTYNEQFF.

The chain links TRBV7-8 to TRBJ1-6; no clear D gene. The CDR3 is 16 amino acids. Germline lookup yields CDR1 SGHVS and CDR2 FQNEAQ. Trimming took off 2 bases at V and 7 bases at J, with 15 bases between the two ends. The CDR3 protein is CASSLQRFRSNSPLHF. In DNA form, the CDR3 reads TGTGCCAGCAGCTTACAGAGATTTAGGAGCAATTCACCCCTCCACTTT.

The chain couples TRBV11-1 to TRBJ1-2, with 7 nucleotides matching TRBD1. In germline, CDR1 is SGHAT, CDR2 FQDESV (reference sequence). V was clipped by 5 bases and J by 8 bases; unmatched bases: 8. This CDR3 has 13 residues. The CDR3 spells CASSGGGKEGYTF. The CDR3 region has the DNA TGTGCCAGCAGCGGAGGGGGCAAAGAGGGCTACACCTTC.

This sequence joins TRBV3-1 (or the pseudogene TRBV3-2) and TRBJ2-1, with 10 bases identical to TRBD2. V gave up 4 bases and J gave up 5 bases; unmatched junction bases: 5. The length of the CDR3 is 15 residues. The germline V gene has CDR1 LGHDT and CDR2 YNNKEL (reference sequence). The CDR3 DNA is TGTGCCAGCAGCCGGACTAGCGGTTCCAACAATGAGCAGTTCTTC. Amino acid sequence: CASSRTSGSNNEQFF.

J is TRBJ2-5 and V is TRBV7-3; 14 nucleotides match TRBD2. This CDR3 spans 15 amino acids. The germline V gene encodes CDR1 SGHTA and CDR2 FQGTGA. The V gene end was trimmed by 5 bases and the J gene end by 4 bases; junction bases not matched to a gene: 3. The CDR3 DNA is TGTGCCAGCAGCCCAGGACTAGCGGGAGGAGAGACCCAGTACTTC. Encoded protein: CASSPGLAGGETQYF.

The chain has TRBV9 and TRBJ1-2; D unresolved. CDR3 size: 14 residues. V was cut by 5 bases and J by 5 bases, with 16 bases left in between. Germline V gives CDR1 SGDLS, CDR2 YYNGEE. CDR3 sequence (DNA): TGTGCCAGCAGTATTACGGAGGGCCCTTATGGCTACACCTTC. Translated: CASSITEGPYGYTF.

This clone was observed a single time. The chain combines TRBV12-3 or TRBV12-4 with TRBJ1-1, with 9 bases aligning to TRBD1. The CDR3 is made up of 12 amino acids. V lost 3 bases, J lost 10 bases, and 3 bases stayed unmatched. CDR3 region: CASSFGTGLAFF. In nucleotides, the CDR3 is TGTGCCAGCAGTTTTGGGACAGGGCTAGCTTTCTTT.

CDR3 region: CASSQTTGRSYNEQFF. In DNA form, the CDR3 reads TGTGCCAGCAGCCAAACGACAGGTCGCTCCTACAATGAGCAGTTCTTC. V usage is TRBV9 and J usage is TRBJ2-1; TRBD1 might be the D (6 bases). The CDR3 runs to 16 residues. Trimming cost V 4 bases and J 0 bases, with 14 bases left between them. Germline loops: CDR1 SGDLS, CDR2 YYNGEE.

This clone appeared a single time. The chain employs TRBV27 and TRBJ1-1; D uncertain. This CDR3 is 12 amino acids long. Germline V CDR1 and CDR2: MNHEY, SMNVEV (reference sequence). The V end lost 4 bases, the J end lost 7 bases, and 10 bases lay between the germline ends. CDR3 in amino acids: CASSSVFGEAFF. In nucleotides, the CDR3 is TGTGCCAGCAGTTCGGTGTTCGGTGAAGCTTTCTTT.

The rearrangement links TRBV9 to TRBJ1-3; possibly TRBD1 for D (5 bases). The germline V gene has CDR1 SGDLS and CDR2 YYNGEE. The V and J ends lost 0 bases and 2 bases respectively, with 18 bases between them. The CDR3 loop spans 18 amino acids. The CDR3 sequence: CASSVVPGLGLAGNTIYF. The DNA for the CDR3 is TGTGCCAGCAGCGTAGTTCCAGGGTTAGGGCTGGCTGGAAACACCATATATTTT. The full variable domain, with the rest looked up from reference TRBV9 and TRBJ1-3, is DSGVTQTPKHLITATGQRVTLRCSPRSGDLSVYWYQQSLDQGLQFLIQYYNGEERAKGNILERFSAQQFPDLHSELNLSSLELGDSALYFCASSVVPGLGLAGNTIYFGEGSWLTVV.

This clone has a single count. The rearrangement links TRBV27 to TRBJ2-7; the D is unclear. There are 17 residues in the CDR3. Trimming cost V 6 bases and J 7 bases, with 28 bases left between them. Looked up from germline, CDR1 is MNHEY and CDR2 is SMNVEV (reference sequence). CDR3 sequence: CASRPVSTPVGVAEQYF. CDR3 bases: TGTGCCAGCAGACCGGTCTCGACTCCCGTAGGCGTCGCGGAGCAGTACTTC.

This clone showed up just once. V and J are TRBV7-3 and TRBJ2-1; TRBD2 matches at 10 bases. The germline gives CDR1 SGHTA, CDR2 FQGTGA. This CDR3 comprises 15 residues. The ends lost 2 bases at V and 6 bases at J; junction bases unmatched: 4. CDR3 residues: CASSLLAGVGNEQFF. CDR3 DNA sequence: TGTGCCAGCAGCTTACTAGCGGGAGTGGGCAATGAGCAGTTCTTC.

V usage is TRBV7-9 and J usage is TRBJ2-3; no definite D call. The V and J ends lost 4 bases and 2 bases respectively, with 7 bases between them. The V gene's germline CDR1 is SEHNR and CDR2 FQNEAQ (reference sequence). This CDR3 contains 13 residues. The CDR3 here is CASSSSYTDTQYF. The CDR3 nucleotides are TGTGCCAGCAGCTCCTCCTACACAGATACGCAGTATTTT.

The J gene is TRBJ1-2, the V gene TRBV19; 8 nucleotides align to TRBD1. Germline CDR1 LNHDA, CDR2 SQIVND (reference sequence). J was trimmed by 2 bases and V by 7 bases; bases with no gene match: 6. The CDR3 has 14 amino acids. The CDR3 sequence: CASNTDRANYGYTF. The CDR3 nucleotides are TGTGCCAGTAATACGGACAGGGCCAACTATGGCTACACCTTC.

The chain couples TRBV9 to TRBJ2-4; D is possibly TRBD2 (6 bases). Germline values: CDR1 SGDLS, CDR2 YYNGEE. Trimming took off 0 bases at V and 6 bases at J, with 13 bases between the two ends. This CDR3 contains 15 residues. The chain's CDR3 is CASSVGGGPGNIQYF. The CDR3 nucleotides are TGTGCCAGCAGCGTAGGAGGAGGGCCGGGAAACATTCAGTACTTC.

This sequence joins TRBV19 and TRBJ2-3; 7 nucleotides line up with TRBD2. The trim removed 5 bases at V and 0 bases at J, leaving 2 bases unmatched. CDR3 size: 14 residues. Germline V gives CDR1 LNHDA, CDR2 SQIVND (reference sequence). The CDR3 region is CASSLGGSTDTQYF. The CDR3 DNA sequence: TGTGCCAGTAGTCTGGGGGGGAGCACAGATACGCAGTATTTT.

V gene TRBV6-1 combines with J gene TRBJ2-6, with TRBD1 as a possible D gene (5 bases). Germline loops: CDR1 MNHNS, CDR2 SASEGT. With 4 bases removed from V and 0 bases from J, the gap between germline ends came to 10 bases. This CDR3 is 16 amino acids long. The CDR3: CASSGGQVSGANVLTF. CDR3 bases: TGTGCCAGCAGTGGGGGCCAGGTCTCTGGGGCCAACGTCCTGACTTTC.